This TCR beta chain came from a study of human T cells and chemical hapten exposure. About the study: DPC (0.01%) was patch tested on the upper back and read at 6 days. Alopecia areata, totalis or universalis affected patients, mainly female. Study-level results: In comparison with controls, expanded TCRs gave rise to a significantly larger number of large CDR3 similarity clusters.

About this clonotype: Its antigen is currently unknown.

TCRdb processed the RACE reads anew with MiXCR; each CDR3 protein has one entry. The sample contains around 200,000 distinct CDR3 sequences, nearly 30% of which appear only once. Trimming took off 4 bases at V and 6 bases at J, with 19 bases between the two ends. The CDR3 extends over 15 amino acids. Germline CDR1 reads KGHSH; CDR2 reads LQKENI. Time point specified: pre-sensitization, week 0. Treatment defined: therapeutic diphenylcyclopropenone sensitization with weekly scalp DPC. The source was whole blood, collected in connection with sensitization to the hapten diphenylcyclopropenone (DPC). This sequence joins TRBV18 and TRBJ2-7, with D perhaps TRBD1 (6 bases). This TCR was sampled from a woman aged 25 to 39 with alopecia areata. Some clones in this sample may be carry-over from other donors' samples. The CDR3 reads CASSLRTAGSGEQYF. The DNA of the CDR3 is TGTGCCAGCTCACTTAGGACAGCCGGGTCGGGCGAGCAGTACTTC. Variable domain in full (rest from reference TRBV18 and TRBJ2-7): NAGVMQNPRHLVRRRGQEARLRCSPMKGHSHVYWYRQLPEEGLKFMVYLQKENIIDESGMPKERFSAEFPKEGPSILRIQQVVRGDSAAYFCASSLRTAGSGEQYFGPGTRLTVT.